Listed below are T cell receptor beta chains from one sample, sequenced in a study of shared clonotypes between healthy human individuals. The assay was immunoSEQ multiplex PCR, and TCRdb's table has in-frame clones only and misses some. This sample carries approximately 2.4 million clones, approximately 94% of them seen once, and the ten largest clones take roughly 0.13%. Material: naive CD4+ T cells sorted from blood. The receptors originated from a man younger than 35 in good health. CDR3s include the opening cysteine and the closing phenylalanine or tryptophan. The D gene is left open where the match is weak. Clone size is given for some rows only: seen once, a few or many times, or a class if the clone is expanded.

d_call j_call v_call clone_size cdr3_nt cdr3_aa
NA TRBJ1-6 TRBV6-5 NA TGTGCCAGCAGCCCGCGGGGGCTGGTGGGATCACCCCTCCACTTT CASSPRGLVGSPLHF
NA TRBJ2-2 TRBV6-1 NA TGTGCCAGCAGTGAAGCGGCAGGTGTTTCCGGGGAGCTGTTTTTT CASSEAAGVSGELFF
NA TRBJ1-1 TRBV28 once TGTGCCAGCACCTCGGACCGCGAAGCTTTCTTT CASTSDREAFF
NA TRBJ2-2 TRBV5-1 NA TGCGCCAGCAGCTTGGTCGGCAGGCCCACCGGGGAGCTGTTTTTT CASSLVGRPTGELFF
NA TRBJ2-1 TRBV5-4 NA TGTGCCAGCAGCTTTTTGACTTTAGCCTACAATGAGCAGTTCTTC CASSFLTLAYNEQFF
NA TRBJ1-2 TRBV14 NA TGTGCCAGCAGCCAAGATTCCAGGGCCACTAAATATGGCTACACCTTC CASSQDSRATKYGYTF
TRBD1 TRBJ1-4 TRBV11-2 once TGTGCCAGCAGCTTGGACAGGGGCGAAAAACTGTTTTTT CASSLDRGEKLFF
TRBD1 TRBJ1-1 TRBV2 NA TGTGCCAGCAGTGTACCATTGACAGGGATTCGTAGCACTGAAGCTTTCTTT CASSVPLTGIRSTEAFF
NA TRBJ2-3 TRBV5-1 NA TGCGCCAGCCTAAAAGCGGGTAGCACAGATACGCAGTATTTT CASLKAGSTDTQYF
TRBD2 TRBJ2-1 TRBV5-1 NA TGCGCCAGCAGGGAGGGACTAGCGGGAGGTAATGAGCAGTTCTTC CASREGLAGGNEQFF
NA TRBJ2-7 TRBV29-1 NA TGCAGCGTCTTCCTGGGTTCCTACGAGCAGTACTTC CSVFLGSYEQYF
TRBD2 TRBJ2-2 TRBV9 NA TGTGCCAGCAGCGGGACTAGCAGAAACACCGGGGAGCTGTTTTTT CASSGTSRNTGELFF
NA TRBJ1-6 TRBV23-1 NA TGCGCCAGCGGTACACAGCGTTATAATTCACCCCTCCACTTT CASGTQRYNSPLHF
NA TRBJ2-7 TRBV11-2 NA TGTGCCAGCAGCAGGGGCCGCCAATACGAGCAGTACTTC CASSRGRQYEQYF
TRBD2 TRBJ2-1 TRBV27 NA TGTGCCAGCAGTTTACAGGCTAGCGGCCGATATGCCTACAATGAGCAGTTCTTC CASSLQASGRYAYNEQFF
NA TRBJ1-1 TRBV10-3 NA TGTGCCATCATGGCACAGGTGAACACTGAAGCTTTCTTT CAIMAQVNTEAFF
NA TRBJ2-3 TRBV7-9 NA TGTGCCAGCAGCTTACTAGCGTCCTCGGTAGATACGCAGTATTTT CASSLLASSVDTQYF
NA TRBJ1-5 TRBV27 NA TGTGCCAGCAGTTTATATATGGGGAATAGCAATCAGCCCCAGCATTTT CASSLYMGNSNQPQHF
TRBD1 TRBJ2-2 TRBV7-2 NA TGTGCCAGCAGCTTAGTCGACAGGGCGTCCGGGGAGCTGTTTTTT CASSLVDRASGELFF
TRBD1 TRBJ1-1 TRBV2 NA TGTGCCAGCAGCGTTGACAGGGGAGAAGCTTTCTTT CASSVDRGEAFF
TRBD2 TRBJ2-3 TRBV5-1 NA TGCGCCAGCAGCTGGGCCTCCAGCGGGAAAATAGGAGATACGCAGTATTTT CASSWASSGKIGDTQYF
NA TRBJ1-5 TRBV9 NA TGTGCCAGCAGCGTAGACCCTGAATCAAATCAGCCCCAGCATTTT CASSVDPESNQPQHF
TRBD1 TRBJ2-3 TRBV29-1 NA TGCAGCGTTCCGTACAGGACAGGGGGTTGGGGGACAGATACGCAGTATTTT CSVPYRTGGWGTDTQYF
NA TRBJ2-7 TRBV19 NA TGTGCCAGTAGTACCGGGATTCCCTACGAGCAGTACTTC CASSTGIPYEQYF
NA TRBJ2-7 TRBV19 NA TGTGCCAGTAGGCCGACAGCCTTGCCCTACGAGCAGTACTTC CASRPTALPYEQYF
TRBD2 TRBJ2-5 TRBV9 NA TGTGCCAGCAGCCCCCGTAGGGTAGCGGGAGTAGAGACCCAGTACTTC CASSPRRVAGVETQYF
TRBD2 TRBJ2-5 TRBV5-4 NA TGTGCCAGCACCGATGCTAGCGGGGGTGGGGAGACCCAGTACTTC CASTDASGGGETQYF
NA TRBJ2-7 TRBV6-1 NA TGTGCCAGCATGGGGGGAGGCAGGGGAACCTACGAGCAGTACTTC CASMGGGRGTYEQYF
NA TRBJ2-2 TRBV4-3 NA TGCGCCAGCAGCCAAGATACACCGGGGACCGGGGAGCTGTTTTTT CASSQDTPGTGELFF
NA TRBJ2-1 TRBV25-1 NA TGTGCCAGCAGTGAATACAGCTCCTACAATGAGCAGTTCTTC CASSEYSSYNEQFF
NA TRBJ2-2 TRBV25-1 NA TGTGCCAGCAGTGATCCCGTAGGAAACCGAGCGAACACCGGGGAGCTGTTTTTT CASSDPVGNRANTGELFF
NA TRBJ1-2 TRBV30 NA TGTGCCTGGAGTCGTCGGAAGGACTATGGCTACACCTTC CAWSRRKDYGYTF
NA TRBJ1-6 TRBV4-1 NA TGCGCCAGCAGCCAAGAAATAGTATCACCCCTCCACTTT CASSQEIVSPLHF
NA TRBJ2-5 TRBV5-1 NA TGCGCCAGCAGCTTGGTGCGGGGCCAAGAGACCCAGTACTTC CASSLVRGQETQYF
NA TRBJ2-3 TRBV5-6 NA TGTGCCAGCAGCTTGGCTCCAGATACGCAGTATTTT CASSLAPDTQYF
NA TRBJ2-7 TRBV10-3 NA TGTGCCATCAGTGAGTCGGGCAGTTCCTACGAGCAGTACTTC CAISESGSSYEQYF
NA TRBJ1-4 TRBV7-6 NA TGTGCCAGCAGCTCCAGGGATGTCCCAGAAAAACTGTTTTTT CASSSRDVPEKLFF
TRBD1 TRBJ2-2 TRBV27 NA TGTGCCAGCAGTCTCCAGGGGGCCGGCACCGGGGAGCTGTTTTTT CASSLQGAGTGELFF
NA TRBJ2-6 TRBV2 NA TGTGCCAGCAGTGACGGTCTAGCGACTGGGGCCAACGTCCTGACTTTC CASSDGLATGANVLTF
TRBD1 TRBJ1-6 TRBV18 NA TGTGCCAGCTCGACAGGACAGGGTAATTCACCCCTCCACTTT CASSTGQGNSPLHF
NA TRBJ2-4 TRBV6-5 NA TGTGCCAGCAGTCTGGGGACCGAAGCCAAAAACATTCAGTACTTC CASSLGTEAKNIQYF
NA TRBJ1-2 TRBV5-1 NA TGCGCCAGCAACCCGAGTTCGGGGGAACTTGGCTACACCTTC CASNPSSGELGYTF
TRBD1 TRBJ1-5 TRBV2 NA TGTGCCAGCAGTGGGGACAGGGGTCCTAATCAGCCCCAGCATTTT CASSGDRGPNQPQHF
NA TRBJ1-1 TRBV29-1 NA TGCAGCGTTGAAGTCCCCCGGTTGGAGAACACTGAAGCTTTCTTT CSVEVPRLENTEAFF
NA TRBJ2-3 TRBV5-1 NA TGCGCCAGCAGCTTAGGGCGGGGTATAGTCATCGATACGCAGTATTTT CASSLGRGIVIDTQYF
NA TRBJ1-5 TRBV10-3 NA TGTGCCATCAGTGATGACAGCAGCAATCAGCCCCAGCATTTT CAISDDSSNQPQHF
NA TRBJ1-2 TRBV27 NA TGTGCCAGCAGTCCTCACCGGACGGATGGCTACACCTTC CASSPHRTDGYTF
NA TRBJ1-5 TRBV19 NA TGTGCCAGCCGTGAAACAGGGAGCAATCAGCCCCAGCATTTT CASRETGSNQPQHF
TRBD2 TRBJ2-5 TRBV5-1 NA TGCGCCAGCAGCTTGTCTAGCGGGGGAGAAGAGACCCAGTACTTC CASSLSSGGEETQYF
NA TRBJ2-7 TRBV18 once TGTGCCAGCTCACCCGGGGCTATCCGCGAGCAGTACTTC CASSPGAIREQYF